The clone carrying this T cell receptor beta chain turned up a few times. Its antigen is still unknown. Profiled with immunoSEQ multiplex PCR; TCRdb holds only in-frame clones, not every one. Of about 200,000 clones listed, over 55% are singletons. This sample is drawn from a study of cytotoxic CD8 clonotypes in ibrutinib-treated CLL. Study at large: There were about 10 relapsed/refractory patients and 15 treatment-naive patients, and around 17 were IGHV unmutated.

CDR3 size: 13 residues. The germline gives CDR1 SGHRS, CDR2 YFSETQ. J was trimmed by 2 bases and V by 4 bases; bases with no gene match: 2. Regarding the study as a whole: Sustained-remission and progressing patients' sampling times differed. T-cell clonality at baseline went above that of age-matched healthy donors and rose and fell with circulating CD8+ T-cell counts.

Sequenced here: PBMCs, sampled after 24 months of ibrutinib treatment. J is TRBJ2-5 and V is TRBV5-1; 7 positions match TRBD1. The sequence derives from a human donor with chronic lymphocytic leukemia. The CDR3 DNA follows: TGCGCCAGCAGCCGGGACAGTCAAGAGACCCAGTACTTC. It yields the protein CASSRDSQETQYF.